This TCR beta chain was profiled in a study of Ad26.COV2.S vaccination and SARS-CoV-2 variants (dated by TCRdb to the early 2020s). About the study as a whole: Donors in the vaccine arm were drawn from COV1001, a multicentre, randomized, double-blind, placebo-controlled phase I-IIa trial testing Ad26.COV2.S in healthy adults. Dosing of Ad26.COV2.S was intramuscular, at either 5x10^10 or 1x10^11 viral particles, delivered as one shot or as two shots spaced 56 days apart. TCRbeta repertoire sequencing served as the tool for gauging how specific and how broad the SARS-CoV-2-reactive T cell receptors were following Ad26.COV2.S vaccination. A total of approximately 30 samples were included in the TCR-sequenced set, comprising around 19 Ad26.COV2.S vaccine recipients, 5 placebo recipients and 8 SARS-CoV-2 convalescent individuals. Trial participants were randomized into five groups of five, in which low-dose or high-dose Ad26.COV2.S was given once or twice, or placebo was given on both occasions. Blinding of investigators to trial group allocation was maintained during experiments and outcome assessment.

With regard to this clone: Its antigen is still unknown. No per-base quality is available; no much larger clone lies one base away.

The immunoSEQ Assay was used to sequence TCRbeta CDR3 regions. After extraction, genomic DNA underwent amplification by bias-controlled multiplex PCR, followed by high-throughput sequencing. For the original study's pipeline: Collapsing and filtering of sequences were performed to quantify the absolute abundance of each unique TCRbeta CDR3 region. T cell fraction was estimated by normalization of TCRbeta template counts to usable DNA, with usable DNA being measured through amplification of reference genes present in all nucleated cells. Repertoire TCRs were annotated as SARS-CoV-2-specific when V gene, CDR3 amino acid sequence and J gene were exactly matched to a known reactive TCR set. MIRA supplied the reference SARS-CoV-2 TCR set, which was filtered for enrichment in COVID-19-positive ImmuneCODE repertoires so that public or cross-reactive TCRs were removed. Drawing on the MIRA antigens, annotated TCRs were analysed further at the level of specific ORF or position within ORF. Breadth was defined as the number of annotated unique rearrangements divided by the total number of unique productive rearrangements, and depth was defined as the summed frequency of the annotated unique rearrangements. TCR breadth was compared between groups using two-sided Wilcoxon rank-sum tests. Held by TCRdb, this immuneACCESS table contains in-frame sequences only and omits some clones. Under half of the omission traces to an unresolved V gene where checked; the cause of the rest is unknown. The V and J calls and clone size were taken over from that table, and D and trimming were inferred from the DNA. A total of about 400,000 clones appear in this sample, about 91% of them only once. The ten most abundant clones make up 1.5% to 2% of the sample.

The treatment or condition tag for this specimen amounts to: about 20 received Ad26.COV2.S at low or high dose, single or two shots; 5 received placebo; per-sample allocation not given. Repertoires of vaccine and placebo recipients were sequenced from samples collected on day 63 after the first injection. Between 29 July and 7 August 2020, Cohort 1b enrolled about 27 adults aged 18-55 years at one site in Boston, USA. As a vaccine, Ad26.COV2.S was a replication-incompetent adenovirus type 26 vector that expressed a prefusion-stabilized SARS-CoV-2 spike protein derived from the original Wuhan strain. Beyond this particular receptor, the publication reports: The study lacked the statistical power to compare responses across vaccine doses or regimens. Vaccine and placebo recipients had similar non-spike TCR breadth, a finding consistent with the vaccine containing only spike. The authors noted that total T cell responses may have been underestimated by the TCR breadth and depth analyses. After vaccination, spike-specific CD8+ and CD4+ T cell responses were reported to show substantial breadth. Higher spike-specific TCR breadth was observed in Ad26.COV2.S recipients than in placebo recipients (P = 0.0014).

From a lookup of the germline V gene (reference sequence), CDR1 and CDR2 are SGHNT and YYREEE. From its cysteine to its phenylalanine, the CDR3 spans 15 amino acids. The CDR3 DNA has 45 bases and is translated from base 1. Trimming removed 0 bases from V and 1 base from J, leaving 10 bases between the germline ends. The TCR comes from a person aged 18 to 65 who received the Ad26.COV2.S COVID-19 vaccine or a placebo. This receptor chain uses TRBV5-4 and TRBJ1-2, and perhaps TRBD1 as D gene, on 5 matching bases. Material: peripheral blood, obtained in a trial of Ad26.COV2.S vaccine versus placebo. This receptor carries the CDR3 CASSLAGGGNYGYTF. The nucleotides are TGTGCCAGCAGCTTGGCCGGGGGGGGTAACTATGGCTACACCTTC.